Below are 18 T cell receptor beta chains sequenced from a single sample in a study of T cell clonality in common variable immunodeficiency. Libraries were prepared by immunoSEQ multiplex PCR; TCRdb keeps only in-frame clonotypes and omits some of them. The specimen has roughly 34,000 clones, none found just once. Source material: peripheral blood mononuclear cells. The receptors were sampled from a person aged 18 to 75 in good health.

This clone has ten or more counts. The CDR3 extends 3 residues past the end of the read, so its final part is completed from the germline J gene. The chain uses TRBV18 and TRBJ2-3; perhaps TRBD2 as D (7 bases). V was trimmed by 3 bases and J by 1 base, leaving 11 bases between them. There are 15 residues in the CDR3. Germline assignment: CDR1 KGHSH and CDR2 LQKENI. The sequenced part of the CDR3 DNA is TGTGCCAGCTCACCGCAGGGGAGGGGCACAGATACG. This codes for CASSPQGRGTDT. The complete CDR3 reads CASSPQGRGTDTQYF.

This clone was seen repeatedly, ten times or more. The read terminates 3 residues before the CDR3 end, so the remaining end is supplied by the germline J gene. The genes are TRBV19 and TRBJ1-2; D gene unclear. Looked up from germline, CDR1 is LNHDA and CDR2 is SQIVND (reference sequence). CDR3 length: 13 residues. Trimming removed 1 base from V and 4 bases from J, with 7 bases in between. The CDR3 DNA, read in part, is TGTGCCAGTAGTATAGGGAGACTCTATGGC. Translating it yields CASSIGRLYG. The full CDR3 reads CASSIGRLYGYTF.

The table lists this clone with many counts. The sequenced fragment ends 3 residues before the CDR3 boundary, so the rest is inferred from the germline J gene. The chain couples TRBV20-1 to TRBJ1-2, with 9 bases that match TRBD1. The trim removed 2 bases at V and 4 bases at J, leaving 11 bases unmatched. The CDR3 totals 16 residues. The germline V gene has CDR1 DFQATT and CDR2 SNEGSKA (reference sequence). The DNA read from the CDR3 is TGCAGTGCTAGACCTCGGGACAGGGTAGGGGGCTATGGC. This encodes CSARPRDRVGGYG. The CDR3 as a whole reads CSARPRDRVGGYGYTF.

This clone was seen ten or more times. The read gets to within 3 residues of the CDR3 end, and the germline J gene fills in the rest. The chain joins TRBV20-1 to TRBJ2-1, with 11 bases identical to TRBD1. Germline CDR1 DFQATT, CDR2 SNEGSKA (reference sequence). This CDR3 has 18 residues. V lost 1 base to trimming and J lost 0 bases; unmatched junction nucleotides: 8. The CDR3 is CSARGGTGGGGSYNEQFF. The covered CDR3 bases are TGCAGTGCTAGAGGGGGGACAGGGGGAGGCGGCTCCTACAATGAG.

This clone has ten or more counts. A read error may account for a junction end that differs from germline. The CDR3 end lies 3 residues beyond the end of the read and is filled in from the germline J gene. J is TRBJ2-7 and V is TRBV4-2; D is unresolved. Germline V gene data show CDR1 as LGHNA and CDR2 as YNFKEQ. The CDR3 is 15 residues long. CDR3 DNA, as far as it was read: TGCGCCAGCAGCCAATCCCGGTCCCCCCTCGGCGAG. This codes for CASSQSRSPLGE. In full, the CDR3 reads CASSQSRSPLGEQYF.

In its sample, this clone was seen many times. A much larger clone lies a single base off, so this may be a read error. Coverage ceases 3 residues before the CDR3 finishes, and the germline J gene fills in the end. This sample includes further DNA sequences coding for the same CDR3. The genes are TRBV5-1 and TRBJ1-1; D may be TRBD1 (6 bases). CDR1 and CDR2 (germline): SGHRS, YFSETQ. V was shortened by 8 bases and J by 1 base, with 12 bases between the two germline ends. This CDR3 spans 13 amino acids. The CDR3 here is CASRDRPNTEAFF. CDR3 DNA, as far as it was read: TGCGCCAGTCGAGACAGGCCGAACACTGAA.

Many counts were recorded for this clone. The read ends 3 residues shy of where the CDR3 ends; the end is completed using the germline J gene. This chain uses TRBV19 with TRBJ2-2; D is possibly TRBD1 (5 bases). This CDR3 is built from 16 residues. Germline V gene lookup returns CDR1 LNHDA and CDR2 SQIVND (reference sequence). V was shortened by 4 bases and J by 4 bases, with 16 bases between the two germline ends. The DNA read from the CDR3 is TGTGCCAGTAGTACTCAGGGTCCTCGTGTCACCGGGGAG. It encodes CASSTQGPRVTGE. In full, the CDR3 reads CASSTQGPRVTGELFF.

This clone was observed at least ten times. The CDR3 end lies 3 residues beyond the end of the read and is filled in from the germline J gene. The chain employs TRBV5-6 and TRBJ2-5; perhaps TRBD2 as D (7 bases). The CDR3 has 14 amino acids. The germline V gene encodes CDR1 SGHDT and CDR2 YYEEEE. V was trimmed by 2 bases and J by 2 bases, leaving 10 bases between them. The covered CDR3 bases are TGTGCCAGCAGCTTAGGGGGGGGACAAGAGACC. This codes for CASSLGGGQET. The full CDR3 reads CASSLGGGQETQYF.

This clone appeared many times. The CDR3 goes on 3 residues after the read ends, and that part is filled in from the germline J gene. The gene calls are TRBV20-1 and TRBJ1-1, with D perhaps TRBD1 (5 bases). Germline CDR1 DFQATT, CDR2 SNEGSKA (reference sequence). The CDR3 has 15 amino acids. The V end lost 0 bases, the J end lost 5 bases, and 16 bases lay between the germline ends. CDR3 sequence reads: CSARDRRQGFTEAFF. The sequenced part of the CDR3 DNA is TGCAGTGCTAGAGATCGAAGGCAGGGATTTACTGAA.

This clone was observed many times. The read halts 3 residues ahead of the CDR3 end, with the missing end drawn from the germline J gene. The chain uses TRBV30 and TRBJ2-7; D not resolved. Germline V gene lookup returns CDR1 GTSNPN and CDR2 SVGIG (reference sequence). The germline V and J ends were trimmed by 2 bases and 0 bases, with 11 bases remaining between them. The CDR3 contains 14 residues. CDR3 sequence reads: CAWSPPGFSYEQYF. The CDR3 DNA, read in part, is TGTGCCTGGAGTCCCCCGGGTTTCTCCTACGAG. The full variable domain, its missing parts supplied by reference TRBV30 and TRBJ2-7, is SQTIHQWPATLVQPVGSPLSLECTVEGTSNPNLYWYRQAAGRGLQLLFYSVGIGQISSEVPQNLSASRPQDRQFILSSKKLLLSDSGFYLCAWSPPGFSYEQYFGPGTRLTVT.

Judged by abundance, this clone is medium-sized. The read ends 3 residues before the CDR3 terminus; that terminus is restored from the germline J gene. The gene calls are TRBV4-2 and TRBJ2-1, with 9 bases fitting TRBD2. This CDR3 comprises 15 residues. Trimming cost V 0 bases and J 4 bases; bases outside gene matches: 1. The germline CDR1 and CDR2 sequences are LGHNA and YNFKEQ. The sequenced CDR3 bases are TGTGCCAGCAGCCAAGATGCGGGGGGGTACAATGAG. Encoded protein: CASSQDAGGYNE. The full CDR3 protein is CASSQDAGGYNEQFF.

There are many counts of this clone. The read ends 3 residues before the CDR3 terminus; that terminus is restored from the germline J gene. The chain has TRBV18 and TRBJ1-2; possible D gene TRBD1, 6 bases. The V and J ends lost 4 bases and 1 base respectively, with 28 bases between them. The CDR3 is 20 amino acids. Germline V gene sequence: CDR1 KGHSH, CDR2 LQKENI. CDR3 protein: CASSRGANYRDRTYNYGYTF. The sequenced CDR3 bases are TGTGCCAGCTCACGTGGGGCGAATTACAGAGACAGGACCTATAACTATGGC. The whole variable domain, filled in from reference TRBV18 and TRBJ1-2, reads NAGVMQNPRHLVRRRGQEARLRCSPMKGHSHVYWYRQLPEEGLKFMVYLQKENIIDESGMPKERFSAEFPKEGPSILRIQQVVRGDSAAYFCASSRGANYRDRTYNYGYTFGSGTRLTVV.

This clone occurred many times. At one boundary the junction diverges from the germline segment, which might be a read error. The read halts 3 residues ahead of the CDR3 end, with the missing end drawn from the germline J gene. The chain uses TRBV4-2 and TRBJ2-2; TRBD2 matches at 9 bases. This CDR3 is 17 amino acids long. CDR1 is LGHNA, CDR2 YNFKEQ, per germline. The CDR3 protein is CASSQDTLAGMSGELFF. The CDR3 DNA, read in part, is TGCGCCAGCAGCCAAGATACCCTAGCGGGGATGTCCGGGGAG.

This clone was found many times. The CDR3 end falls 3 residues outside the read, so it is completed with the germline J gene. The gene calls are TRBV5-1 and TRBJ2-3, with D tentatively TRBD2 (7 bases). Per germline, CDR1 SGHRS and CDR2 YFSETQ. Between the trimmed V and J ends, which lost 5 bases and 0 bases, there was a span of 13 bases. This CDR3 is built from 15 residues. Partial CDR3 DNA: TGCGCCAGCAGAAGGGGGGGGGATAGCACAGATACG. As protein: CASRRGGDSTDT. The full CDR3 reads CASRRGGDSTDTQYF.

This clone was counted at least ten times. The read ends 3 residues before the CDR3 terminus; that terminus is restored from the germline J gene. The genes are TRBV5-1 and TRBJ2-3; 7 bases match TRBD2. V shed 2 bases and J 0 bases; nucleotides not matched to a gene: 12. The CDR3 is 18 residues long. Germline values: CDR1 SGHRS, CDR2 YFSETQ. The CDR3 protein is CASSFKGIAGTSTDTQYF. The DNA read from the CDR3 is TGCGCCAGCAGCTTTAAGGGCATAGCGGGTACTAGCACAGATACG. The full variable domain, completed using reference TRBV5-1 and TRBJ2-3, is KAGVTQTPRYLIKTRGQQVTLSCSPISGHRSVSWYQQTPGQGLQFLFEYFSETQRNKGNFPGRFSGRQFSNSRSEMNVSTLELGDSALYLCASSFKGIAGTSTDTQYFGPGTRLTVL.

This clone was recorded many times. The CDR3 extends 3 residues past the end of the read, so its final part is completed from the germline J gene. V is TRBV29-1 and J is TRBJ2-5, with TRBD1 identical over 7 bases. The CDR3 extends over 13 amino acids. V lost 2 bases to trimming and J lost 4 bases; unmatched junction nucleotides: 4. CDR1 SQVTM and CDR2 ANQGSEA come from the germline V gene. CDR3 DNA (partial): TGCAGCGTTGAAAGGGGGCCGGGAGAGACC. Its protein is CSVERGPGET. The complete CDR3 sequence is CSVERGPGETQYF.

This clone was counted ten times or more. The read halts 3 residues ahead of the CDR3 end, with the missing end drawn from the germline J gene. This sequence joins TRBV14 and TRBJ2-3; tentative D call: TRBD2 (6 bases). The V and J ends lost 3 bases and 5 bases respectively, with 18 bases between them. The CDR3 is made up of 16 amino acids. Germline V CDR1 and CDR2: SGHDN, FVKESK. Incomplete CDR3 DNA: TGTGCCAGCAGCCAGATATCTTTGTGGCGGGGAGATACG. It specifies CASSQISLWRGDT. The whole CDR3 protein reads CASSQISLWRGDTQYF.

This clone was observed at least ten times. From the germline J gene comes the end of the CDR3, since the read stops 3 residues before it. The chain links TRBV19 to TRBJ1-5; no clear D. The ends were cut back, 6 bases at V and 6 bases at J, with 12 bases in the middle. CDR3 length equals 13 residues. Germline V gene sequence: CDR1 LNHDA, CDR2 SQIVND (reference sequence). The CDR3 sequence is CASSFSGSQPQHF. CDR3 DNA (partial): TGTGCCAGTAGCTTCTCGGGGAGTCAGCCC.